This TCR beta chain is drawn from a study of cytomegalovirus exposure and HLA in healthy donors. Background on the study: As released early, the data held about 85 million unique TCRs from HLA-typed donors.

In regard to this clone: As yet, its antigen is unknown.

The PCR made use of 60 Vbeta and 13 Jbeta primers. Produced via immunoSEQ multiplex PCR; TCRdb's table is partial and in-frame only. This sample carries 150,000 to 200,000 clones, approximately 73% of them seen once, and the ten largest clones take about 10%. Findings and limits, study-wide: TCR beta sequences reportedly predicted the HLA-A and HLA-B alleles of most subjects accurately. Later examination showed HLA-associated TCR beta chains had greater clonal expansion than equally common others. It was assumed in the presence/absence analyses that sequencing depth was roughly uniform across donors.

The CDR3 spans 18 residues. Germline values: CDR1 LGHNA, CDR2 YNFKEQ. Trimming cost V 0 bases and J 0 bases; bases outside gene matches: 7. The source is a man in his thirties or forties in good health and CMV-seropositive. The sequencing input was PBMCs. The chain couples TRBV4-2 to TRBJ2-2; 7 positions match TRBD2. Written as DNA, the CDR3 is TGTGCCAGCAGCCAAGATTGGGGGGGAGGGTCGAACACCGGGGAGCTGTTTTTT. Translated, it gives CASSQDWGGGSNTGELFF.